These T cell receptor beta chains were read from a single sample in a study of blood T cells in healthy people across ages. Via MiXCR, TCRdb re-called the 5' RACE reads, giving one row per CDR3 protein. Of around 1.1 million distinct CDR3 sequences detected, 30% to 40% appear once; the ten largest clones hold roughly 14%. The source material was blood. These receptors originate from a man aged 18 to 30 in good health. Each CDR3 is given with its conserved first and last residue. The order of the fields is CDR3 protein, J gene, V gene, D gene. D genes are given only for firm matches.

CDR3: CASKRVGGTYTEAFF
J: TRBJ1-1
V: TRBV12-3/TRBV12-4
D: TRBD1

CDR3: CSAREAMIGYTF
J: TRBJ1-2
V: TRBV20-1
D: -

CDR3: CASSGQGARTEAFF
J: TRBJ1-1
V: TRBV12-3/TRBV12-4
D: TRBD1

CDR3: CSVEVGPRDTEAFF
J: TRBJ1-1
V: TRBV29-1
D: -

CDR3: CASSQNANEKLFF
J: TRBJ1-4
V: TRBV18
D: -

CDR3: CASSFWTGTSNTGELFF
J: TRBJ2-2
V: TRBV4-1
D: -

CDR3: CASSNPGQKNTEAFF
J: TRBJ1-1
V: TRBV27
D: TRBD1

CDR3: CASSARGQQYSPLHF
J: TRBJ1-6
V: TRBV6-5
D: -

CDR3: CASSLGPGTNNEQFF
J: TRBJ2-1
V: TRBV7-9
D: -

CDR3: CASSEGGADYGYTF
J: TRBJ1-2
V: TRBV6-1
D: -

CDR3: CASSGENSGANVLTF
J: TRBJ2-6
V: TRBV7-9
D: -

CDR3: CSARAGHPSGYTF
J: TRBJ1-2
V: TRBV20-1
D: -

CDR3: CSARDPAVNTGELFF
J: TRBJ2-2
V: TRBV20-1
D: -

CDR3: CASSKGGTYNSPLHF
J: TRBJ1-6
V: TRBV21-1
D: -

CDR3: CASSLWGTPEAFF
J: TRBJ1-1
V: TRBV5-6
D: -

CDR3: CASSLGDREFYEQYF
J: TRBJ2-7
V: TRBV7-2
D: TRBD1

CDR3: CASGQGAGQAFF
J: TRBJ1-1
V: TRBV6-2/TRBV6-3
D: TRBD1

CDR3: CSATTSGGANEQFF
J: TRBJ2-1
V: TRBV20-1
D: TRBD2

CDR3: CASSYRTEYNEQFF
J: TRBJ2-1
V: TRBV6-6
D: -

CDR3: CASSGLTGPSTDTQYF
J: TRBJ2-3
V: TRBV2
D: -

CDR3: CASSYGRGANVLTF
J: TRBJ2-6
V: TRBV6-5
D: -

CDR3: CASSSQAGQKYF
J: TRBJ2-7
V: TRBV7-2
D: -

CDR3: CASSQDRTGQGEKLFF
J: TRBJ1-4
V: TRBV4-3
D: -

CDR3: CASSQDQNPGGVWEQYF
J: TRBJ2-5
V: TRBV4-3
D: -

CDR3: CATRSSGANVLTF
J: TRBJ2-6
V: TRBV7-8
D: -

CDR3: CASSQGDRLNTEAFF
J: TRBJ1-1
V: TRBV4-2
D: TRBD1

CDR3: CASSPLQNLNTEAFF
J: TRBJ1-1
V: TRBV3-1
D: -

CDR3: CASSYSSGRGFGEQFF
J: TRBJ2-1
V: TRBV6-6
D: -

CDR3: CSAPGAVGRNIQYF
J: TRBJ2-4
V: TRBV20-1
D: -

CDR3: CSARNSSISGGPNTGELFF
J: TRBJ2-2
V: TRBV20-1
D: TRBD2

CDR3: CAWAVLGETQYF
J: TRBJ2-5
V: TRBV30
D: -

CDR3: CASSPIGGASTDTQYF
J: TRBJ2-3
V: TRBV5-1
D: -

CDR3: CASRYRSEAFF
J: TRBJ1-1
V: TRBV2
D: -

CDR3: CASSQGDRPSLNYGYTF
J: TRBJ1-2
V: TRBV3-1
D: TRBD1

CDR3: CAISELLRDIGYSNYGYTF
J: TRBJ1-2
V: TRBV10-3
D: -

CDR3: CASSLGTGAKANYGYTF
J: TRBJ1-2
V: TRBV12-3/TRBV12-4
D: TRBD1

CDR3: CAISETENTGELFF
J: TRBJ2-2
V: TRBV10-3
D: -

CDR3: CATSREGTGAYNEQFF
J: TRBJ2-1
V: TRBV15
D: TRBD1

CDR3: CASSLALQPQHF
J: TRBJ1-5
V: TRBV7-2
D: -

CDR3: CASSQDMAGLTGSGANVLTF
J: TRBJ2-6
V: TRBV4-3
D: -

CDR3: CASSFRRVTDTQYF
J: TRBJ2-3
V: TRBV11-2
D: -

CDR3: CASSLAALPTSYNEQFF
J: TRBJ2-1
V: TRBV7-2
D: -

CDR3: CASSLDGQGNTGELFF
J: TRBJ2-2
V: TRBV5-1
D: TRBD1

CDR3: CASSPDFLGQSNDGYTF
J: TRBJ1-2
V: TRBV27
D: -

CDR3: CSARRSGTETQYF
J: -
V: TRBV20-1
D: -

CDR3: CASSLARDRAYEQYF
J: TRBJ2-7
V: TRBV7-9
D: TRBD1

CDR3: CASSSRDGPKRETQYF
J: TRBJ2-5
V: TRBV6-6
D: -

CDR3: CASSQEASGGALWAKNIQYF
J: TRBJ2-4
V: TRBV4-3
D: TRBD2

CDR3: CASSEATGMGETQYF
J: TRBJ2-5
V: TRBV6-1
D: -

CDR3: CASSFLPTDTQYF
J: TRBJ2-3
V: TRBV28
D: -

CDR3: CASSFDRPVNEQFF
J: TRBJ2-1
V: TRBV6-2/TRBV6-3
D: -